These 20 T cell receptor beta chains came from one sample sequenced in a study of regulatory T cells in long-lasting Graves disease. Time point reported: newly diagnosed GD, antithyroid drugs for less than 3 months. Preparation of the TCR library used RNA extracted from PBMCs. Combining iRepertoire HTBI primers with Arm-PCR of CDR3 regions, the authors built TCR beta libraries. TCRdb reprocessed the multiplex PCR reads via MiXCR and lists one record per CDR3 protein. The data hold about 460,000 distinct CDR3 sequences, with approximately 15% observed a single time. This sample also appeared in a second study, on T cells in Graves' hyperthyroidism and ophthalmopathy.

Sequencing was performed on peripheral blood mononuclear cells (PBMCs), taken at new diagnosis, from a patient treated with antithyroid drugs. Receptors were obtained from a woman between 45 and 60 years old with Graves disease.

This clonotype was counted only a few times. The genes are TRBV4-1 and TRBJ2-7, with 14 bases aligning to TRBD2. Germline assignment: CDR1 MGHRA and CDR2 YSYEKL. J lost 4 bases, V lost 1 base, and 9 bases had no gene match. The CDR3 extends over 18 amino acids. CDR3 bases: TGCGCCAGCAGCCAAGGACCGACTAGCGGGAGGGCCTCTTACGAGCAGTACTTC. It encodes CASSQGPTSGRASYEQYF.

In this sample, this clonotype turned up many times. The chain joins TRBV24-1 to TRBJ2-1, with 8 positions matching TRBD2. Per the germline V gene, CDR1 is KGHDR and CDR2 is SFDVKD. The CDR3 runs 14 residues. The trim removed 5 bases at V and 8 bases at J, leaving 7 bases unmatched. The CDR3 nucleotides read TGTGCCACCAGTGTGAGCGGGAGCGCCCATGAGCAGTTCTTC. Residues: CATSVSGSAHEQFF.

The chain joins TRBV27 to TRBJ2-7, with a possible D match to TRBD2 (6 bases). Trimming took 3 bases from V and 2 from J, leaving 14 bases between them. CDR3 length: 15 amino acids. Germline values: CDR1 MNHEY, CDR2 SMNVEV (reference sequence). CDR3 sequence (DNA): TGTGCCAGCAGTTTCTTCGGGACTCCCACCTACGAGCAGTACTTC. It translates to CASSFFGTPTYEQYF.

This clonotype was seen only a few times. The rearrangement joins TRBV6-1 to TRBJ2-7; D not resolved. The CDR3 length is 11 residues. Germline CDR1 and CDR2: MNHNS and SASEGT. The V end lost 8 bases, the J end lost 3 bases, and 8 bases lay between the germline ends. The DNA for the CDR3 is TGTGCCAGCGAACACAACTACGAGCAGTACTTC. Protein product: CASEHNYEQYF.

This clonotype was picked up a small number of times. The genes are TRBV4-2 and TRBJ1-6; no clear D gene. Germline lookup yields CDR1 LGHNA and CDR2 YNFKEQ. V shed 0 bases and J shed 6 bases, with 15 bases lying between them. This CDR3 is built from 17 residues. CDR3 residues: CASSQEDSRVSNSPLHF. The CDR3 DNA sequence: TGTGCCAGCAGCCAAGAGGATTCGCGGGTGTCTAATTCACCCCTCCACTTT.

This clonotype was recorded many times. The V call is TRBV28, the J call TRBJ2-3; 8 bases line up with TRBD1. The CDR3 runs to 15 residues. The trim removed 2 bases at V and 6 bases at J, leaving 7 bases unmatched. Germline CDR1 is MDHEN and CDR2 is SYDVKM. The CDR3 DNA reads TGTGCCAGCAGTTTAGTCCAGGGGGCGCGGGATACGCAGTATTTT. It translates to CASSLVQGARDTQYF.

The V call is TRBV4-2, the J call TRBJ1-2; a weak D match, TRBD1 (5 bases). Trimming removed 1 base from V and 8 bases from J, with 14 bases in between. This CDR3 is 14 amino acids long. CDR1 is LGHNA and CDR2 is YNFKEQ in the germline V gene. The CDR3 spells CASSQVRGGEGYTF. CDR3 nucleotide sequence: TGTGCCAGCAGCCAAGTGAGGGGAGGGGAGGGCTACACCTTC.

This clonotype was picked up a small number of times. The chain is built from TRBV7-9 and TRBJ2-4, with D perhaps matching TRBD2 (5 bases). With 5 bases removed from V and 1 base from J, the gap between germline ends came to 15 bases. CDR3 length: 16 amino acids. Germline V gene lookup returns CDR1 SEHNR and CDR2 FQNEAQ (reference sequence). Here the CDR3 reads CASSPTTGMAKNIQYF. The CDR3 nucleotides read TGTGCCAGCAGCCCTACTACGGGAATGGCCAAAAACATTCAGTACTTC.

This clonotype has a handful of counts. The gene calls are TRBV20-1 and TRBJ1-1; TRBD1 matches 9 bases. CDR3 length: 17 amino acids. From germline, CDR1 is DFQATT and CDR2 SNEGSKA (reference sequence). Trimming took 5 bases from V and 0 from J; bases not matched to a gene: 13. In nucleotides, the CDR3 is TGCAGTGCTCCCCGGGACAGGGTGTGGGGCATGAACACTGAAGCTTTCTTT. Its translation is CSAPRDRVWGMNTEAFF.

This clonotype was observed a few times. The chain employs TRBV18 and TRBJ2-3; no definite D call. The J call may be incorrect, as the DNA end agrees better with TRBJ2-5. The CDR3 covers 15 residues. The V gene's germline CDR1 is KGHSH and CDR2 LQKENI. In DNA form, the CDR3 reads TGTGCCAGCTCACCACAGCTGGGCAGCGATCAGACCCAGTACTTC. Protein: CASSPQLGSDQTQYF.

This clonotype was picked up a small number of times. The chain uses TRBV4-1 and TRBJ1-2, with 9 bases identical to TRBD1. This CDR3 is built from 17 residues. Germline CDR1 MGHRA, CDR2 YSYEKL. Losses at the gene ends were 1 base for V and 6 bases for J; bases not matched to a gene: 12. CDR3 nucleotides: TGCGCCAGCAGCCAAGGGGTAGGGGACAGGGTACGAGATGGCTACACCTTC. It specifies CASSQGVGDRVRDGYTF.

The table lists this clonotype with many counts. The V and J genes are TRBV7-2 and TRBJ2-7; D perhaps matches TRBD2 (6 bases). CDR3 length equals 15 residues. Germline values: CDR1 SGHTA, CDR2 FQGNSA. The germline V and J ends were trimmed by 0 bases and 1 base, with 10 bases remaining between them. This CDR3 is CASSLAGGTSYEQYF. CDR3 bases: TGTGCCAGCAGCTTAGCCGGGGGAACTTCCTACGAGCAGTACTTC.

At least ten counts were recorded for this clonotype. At one end the junction does not follow the germline gene, possibly because of a read error. The rearrangement joins TRBV5-5 to TRBJ2-1; 9 nucleotides agree with TRBD2. Per the germline V gene, CDR1 is SGHKS and CDR2 is YYEKEE (reference sequence). This CDR3 is 14 amino acids long. CDR3 amino acids: CASSLAGGGHEQFF. CDR3 sequence (DNA): TGCGCCAGCAGCTTGGCGGGGGGGGGACATGAGCAGTTCTTC.

This clonotype was observed at least ten times. The chain couples TRBV29-1 to TRBJ2-6, with a tentative D call TRBD2 (6 bases). Germline V gene lookup returns CDR1 SQVTM and CDR2 ANQGSEA. The CDR3 has 15 amino acids. The V and J ends lost 0 bases and 0 bases respectively, with 6 bases between them. CDR3 nucleotide sequence: TGCAGCGTTGAAGAGGGGGGCTCTGGGGCCAACGTCCTGACTTTC. Residues: CSVEEGGSGANVLTF.

The chain carries TRBV5-1 and TRBJ2-1; the match to TRBD1 covers 10 bases. The CDR3 has 16 residues. V was pared by 3 bases and J by 3 bases, with 6 bases of the junction left unmatched. Per germline, CDR1 SGHRS and CDR2 YFSETQ. The CDR3 reads CASSSRDRGNYNEQFF. The CDR3 coding sequence is TGCGCCAGCAGCTCCCGGGACAGGGGAAACTACAATGAGCAGTTCTTC.

This clonotype appeared a few times. This chain joins TRBV6-1 and TRBJ2-3; D unclear. Germline CDR1 MNHNS, CDR2 SASEGT. The V end lost 1 base, the J end lost 2 bases, and 7 bases lay between the germline ends. CDR3 size: 14 residues. The CDR3 sequence: CASSEVPNTDTQYF. CDR3 DNA: TGTGCCAGCAGTGAAGTTCCTAACACAGATACGCAGTATTTT.

This clonotype was counted ten times or more. V is TRBV9 and J is TRBJ2-5; maybe TRBD2 (6 bases). The CDR3 covers 14 residues. The V end was cut by 0 bases, the J end by 6 bases, with 12 bases between. CDR1 and CDR2 from the germline V gene are SGDLS and YYNGEE. The CDR3 here is CASSVDPGEKTQYF. The CDR3 region has the DNA TGTGCCAGCAGCGTAGACCCGGGAGAGAAGACCCAGTACTTC.

Ten or more counts support this clonotype. This chain joins TRBV27 and TRBJ1-6; D ambiguous. Germline V gene data show CDR1 as MNHEY and CDR2 as SMNVEV (reference sequence). This CDR3 is built from 16 residues. V lost 3 bases to trimming and J lost 7 bases, with 16 bases between them. The CDR3 coding sequence is TGTGCCAGCAGTTTTTCGACCGCGGGCCCCAATTCACCCCTCCACTTT. Its translation is CASSFSTAGPNSPLHF.

This clonotype appeared many times. The genes are TRBV28 and TRBJ2-1, with D possibly TRBD1 on 5 matching bases. The CDR3 has 14 amino acids. V lost 5 bases and J 3 bases, leaving 11 bases between the germline ends. Germline CDR1 and CDR2: MDHEN and SYDVKM. The CDR3 spells CASSPKTDYNEQFF. The DNA of the CDR3 is TGTGCCAGCAGTCCAAAGACAGACTACAATGAGCAGTTCTTC.

As DNA, the CDR3 is TGCGCCAGCACCCCGGGACTAGCGGTTATTACCGGGGAGCTGTTTTTT. Its protein product is CASTPGLAVITGELFF. The V call is TRBV5-1, the J call TRBJ2-2; 11 bases line up with TRBD2. V gave up 6 bases and J gave up 5 bases; unmatched junction bases: 9. Germline V gene sequence: CDR1 SGHRS, CDR2 YFSETQ. The CDR3 has 16 amino acids.